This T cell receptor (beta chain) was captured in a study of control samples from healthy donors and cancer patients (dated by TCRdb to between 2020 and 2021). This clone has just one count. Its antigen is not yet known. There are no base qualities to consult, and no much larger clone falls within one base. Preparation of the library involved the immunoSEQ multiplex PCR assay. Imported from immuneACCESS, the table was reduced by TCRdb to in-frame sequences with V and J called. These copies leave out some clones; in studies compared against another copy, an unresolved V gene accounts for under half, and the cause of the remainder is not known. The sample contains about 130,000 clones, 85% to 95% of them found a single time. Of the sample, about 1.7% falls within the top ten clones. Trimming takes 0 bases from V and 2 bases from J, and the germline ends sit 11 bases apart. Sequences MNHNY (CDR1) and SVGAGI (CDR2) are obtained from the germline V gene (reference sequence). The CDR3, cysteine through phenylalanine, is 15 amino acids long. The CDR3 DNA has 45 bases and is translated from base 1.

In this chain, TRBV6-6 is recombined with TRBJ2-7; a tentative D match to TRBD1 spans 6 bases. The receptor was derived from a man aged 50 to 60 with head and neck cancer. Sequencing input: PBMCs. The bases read TGTGCCAGCAGTTACTCGACCCGGACAGCCTACGAGCAGTACTTC. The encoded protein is CASSYSTRTAYEQYF.